One sample yielded the 22 T cell receptor beta chains listed below, sequenced in a study of blood T cells in healthy people across ages. Through a sample-barcoded 5' primer and a J-beta primer mix, a second PCR was run for 7 to 11 cycles. TCRdb called the 5' RACE reads again in MiXCR, with one record for every CDR3 protein. Of 800,000 to 1,300,000 distinct CDR3 sequences in the sample, 25% are singletons; the top ten hold 0.75%. Another study also made use of these data, one on T cells of mothers and their children.

Sequenced material: blood. These receptors were obtained from a girl aged 2 to 9 in good health.

This clonotype was detected only once. The chain links TRBV29-1 to TRBJ1-2; no clear D. V gave up 3 bases and J gave up 4 bases, with 9 bases separating them. Germline V lookup: CDR1 SQVTM, CDR2 ANQGSEA. The CDR3 extends over 12 amino acids. CDR3 nucleotides: TGCAGCGTTGAGATAGGAGGCTATGGCTACACCTTC. It yields the protein CSVEIGGYGYTF.

CDR3 region: CASSFWGRGNTEAFF. CDR3 DNA: TGTGCCAGCAGCTTTTGGGGGCGCGGGAACACTGAAGCTTTCTTT. This sequence joins TRBV7-2 and TRBJ1-1, with D maybe TRBD1 (6 bases). V was shortened by 3 bases and J by 1 base, with 12 bases between the two germline ends. Germline CDR1 is SGHTA and CDR2 is FQGNSA. The CDR3 runs to 15 residues.

This clonotype was seen more than once but under ten times. V usage is TRBV7-2 and J usage is TRBJ1-3; D gene uncertain. From germline, CDR1 is SGHTA and CDR2 FQGNSA. CDR3 size: 14 residues. With 4 bases removed from V and 2 bases from J, the gap between germline ends came to 9 bases. The CDR3 nucleotides are TGTGCCAGCAGCTCCGCCCAACCTGGAAACACCATATATTTT. Its protein product is CASSSAQPGNTIYF.

This clonotype appeared many times. The chain employs TRBV7-9 and TRBJ2-1, with D maybe TRBD2 (5 bases). There are 14 residues in the CDR3. Germline values: CDR1 SEHNR, CDR2 FQNEAQ (reference sequence). The V end lost 8 bases, the J end lost 0 bases, and 11 bases lay between the germline ends. The CDR3, as DNA: TGTGCCAGCTCCCGCCGGGACTCCTACAATGAGCAGTTCTTC. Its translation is CASSRRDSYNEQFF.

The chain uses TRBV20-1 and TRBJ1-5; D is unclear. Trimming left V 0 bases short and J 0 bases short, with 6 bases between. CDR3 length: 14 residues. Germline V CDR1 and CDR2: DFQATT, SNEGSKA (reference sequence). The CDR3 region is CSAREGFSNQPQHF. The CDR3 nucleotides are TGCAGTGCTAGAGAGGGGTTTAGCAATCAGCCCCAGCATTTT.

The rearrangement joins TRBV7-3 to TRBJ2-7, with TRBD1 identical over 7 bases. This CDR3 has 16 residues. V gave up 0 bases and J gave up 9 bases; unmatched junction bases: 14. Germline V gene lookup returns CDR1 SGHTA and CDR2 FQGTGA. This CDR3 is CASSLTTGQLLPVQYF. CDR3 DNA: TGTGCCAGCAGCTTAACGACGGGACAGCTTCTCCCGGTGCAGTACTTC.

In this sample, this clonotype turned up a few times. The V call is TRBV7-9, the J call TRBJ2-5; D remains unclear. The CDR3 sequence is 14 residues long. The V and J ends lost 6 bases and 0 bases respectively, with 11 bases between them. Germline values: CDR1 SEHNR, CDR2 FQNEAQ (reference sequence). The CDR3 loop is CASSTPGYQETQYF. CDR3 nucleotide sequence: TGTGCCAGCAGTACTCCCGGGTACCAAGAGACCCAGTACTTC.

This chain joins TRBV6-2 or TRBV6-3 and TRBJ2-5; D is unclear. The end of the DNA aligns better with TRBJ2-1, so the J call may be wrong. The CDR3 runs 12 residues. Germline V lookup: CDR1 MNHEY, CDR2 SVGEGT. This chain's CDR3 is CASTYPPNEQFF. CDR3 nucleotides: TGTGCCAGTACCTACCCCCCTAATGAGCAGTTCTTC.

J is TRBJ1-1 and V is TRBV5-1, with a possible D match to TRBD1 (5 bases). CDR1 is SGHRS, CDR2 YFSETQ, per germline. The CDR3 is 14 residues long. With 4 bases removed from V and 5 bases from J, the gap between germline ends came to 15 bases. CDR3 DNA: TGCGCCAGCAGCAAGACAGATCTGAGAACTGAAGCTTTCTTT. This encodes CASSKTDLRTEAFF.

The J gene is TRBJ2-5, the V gene TRBV6-6; D not resolved. The CDR3 totals 14 residues. V was cut by 5 bases and J by 5 bases, with 15 bases left in between. Germline V gives CDR1 MNHNY, CDR2 SVGAGI (reference sequence). CDR3 residues: CASSPFAQGETQYF. The CDR3, as DNA: TGTGCCAGCAGTCCATTCGCCCAAGGGGAGACCCAGTACTTC.

The chain has TRBV3-1 and TRBJ2-1; the D gene is possibly TRBD2 (5 bases). CDR3 length equals 13 residues. Trimming cost V 2 bases and J 8 bases, with 10 bases left between them. In germline, CDR1 is LGHDT, CDR2 YNNKEL (reference sequence). In nucleotides, the CDR3 is TGTGCCAGCAGCCAAAGTCTAGCACATGAGCAGTTCTTC. Protein sequence: CASSQSLAHEQFF.

The chain carries TRBV20-1 and TRBJ1-1; D call uncertain. This CDR3 comprises 12 residues. Germline-derived CDR1 and CDR2 are DFQATT and SNEGSKA (reference sequence). V lost 3 bases and J lost 4, with 9 bases in between. CDR3 amino acids: CSASPQSTEAFF. In DNA form, the CDR3 reads TGCAGTGCTAGCCCCCAGAGCACTGAAGCTTTCTTT.

This clonotype has just a few counts. The rearrangement joins TRBV7-9 to TRBJ2-5, with D tentatively TRBD1 (6 bases). The germline V gene encodes CDR1 SEHNR and CDR2 FQNEAQ (reference sequence). The V end was cut by 3 bases, the J end by 5 bases, with 16 bases between. The CDR3 loop spans 15 amino acids. Written as DNA, the CDR3 is TGTGCCAGCAGCTTTTTACTAAACCAGGGGGAGACCCAGTACTTC. Amino acid sequence: CASSFLLNQGETQYF.

As for this clonotype: A read error may account for a junction end that differs from germline. The V and J genes are TRBV7-7 and TRBJ2-1; a weak D match, TRBD1 (6 bases). The CDR3 length is 14 residues. Germline V gene data show CDR1 as SSHAT and CDR2 as FNYEAQ (reference sequence). CDR3 bases: TGTGCTAGCAGCTCCAACTTGGGGGCCAATGAGCAGTTCTTC. It yields the protein CASSSNLGANEQFF.

This clonotype was counted between two and nine times. This chain links TRBV15 with TRBJ1-5, with a tentative D call TRBD1 (5 bases). The CDR3 consists of 15 residues. The ends were cut back, 1 base at V and 5 bases at J, with 12 bases in the middle. Germline V gene data show CDR1 as LNHNV and CDR2 as YYDKDF (reference sequence). This chain's CDR3 is CATSRVTQGDQPQHF. CDR3 nucleotide sequence: TGTGCCACCAGCAGAGTAACCCAGGGAGATCAGCCCCAGCATTTT.

This clonotype was found many times. This chain connects TRBV7-8 to TRBJ1-3; D not certain. The CDR3 length is 16 residues. V lost 5 bases, J lost 4 bases, and 18 bases lay in between. Germline V gene data show CDR1 as SGHVS and CDR2 as FQNEAQ. For the CDR3, the DNA is TGTGCCAGCAGCCCCCGTGTGATGGGGTCAGGAAACACCATATATTTT. Protein sequence: CASSPRVMGSGNTIYF. Together with reference TRBV7-8 and TRBJ1-3, the CDR3 gives the full variable domain: GAGVSQSPRYKVAKRGQDVALRCDPISGHVSLFWYQQALGQGPEFLTYFQNEAQLDKSGLPSDRFFAERPEGSVSTLKIQRTQQEDSAVYLCASSPRVMGSGNTIYFGEGSWLTVV.

This clonotype was counted only a few times. This chain connects TRBV3-1 to TRBJ2-1, with 11 bases fitting TRBD1. Germline V lookup: CDR1 LGHDT, CDR2 YNNKEL (reference sequence). Germline trimming cut 2 bases from V and 8 bases from J; bases unmatched to any gene: 5. This CDR3 has 15 residues. Here the CDR3 DNA reads TGTGCCAGCAGCCAACCCGGACAGGGGGCGGATGAGCAGTTCTTC. Translated: CASSQPGQGADEQFF.

The V call is TRBV9, the J call TRBJ2-1, with 9 bases fitting TRBD2. Trimming took 0 bases from V and 4 from J; bases not matched to a gene: 2. The germline V gene has CDR1 SGDLS and CDR2 YYNGEE. The CDR3 is 15 residues long. Here the CDR3 DNA reads TGTGCCAGCAGCGTAGTTAGCGGGAGTTACAATGAGCAGTTCTTC. Protein product: CASSVVSGSYNEQFF.

There are a few counts of this clonotype. This chain connects TRBV11-1 to TRBJ2-7, with TRBD2 as a possible D gene (5 bases). The J call is in doubt because the DNA end fits TRBJ2-1 better. CDR3 size: 13 residues. CDR1 is SGHAT and CDR2 is FQDESV in the germline V gene (reference sequence). CDR3 nucleotide sequence: TGTGCCAGCAGCTCTGTAATCGGGGATGAGCAGTTCTTC. Protein: CASSSVIGDEQFF.

In this sample, this clonotype turned up a few times. The rearrangement uses TRBV29-1 and TRBJ2-1; D might be TRBD2 (5 bases). There are 19 residues in the CDR3. CDR1 is SQVTM and CDR2 is ANQGSEA in the germline V gene. V lost 3 bases to trimming and J lost 3 bases, with 27 bases between them. The CDR3, as DNA: TGCAGCGTTGACGGGATTGATTACGGAGACTCTTCGGGCTACAATGAGCAGTTCTTC. It specifies CSVDGIDYGDSSGYNEQFF.

The CDR3 reads CATWEPSEYNEQFF. CDR3 DNA sequence: TGTGCCACCTGGGAGCCTAGCGAATACAATGAGCAGTTCTTC. The chain couples TRBV10-3 to TRBJ2-1, with a possible D match to TRBD2 (6 bases). This CDR3 is 14 amino acids long. The V and J ends lost 10 bases and 4 bases respectively, with 17 bases between them. Germline V lookup: CDR1 ENHRY, CDR2 SYGVKD.

This chain links TRBV29-1 with TRBJ2-2; 10 nucleotides match TRBD1. Germline V lookup: CDR1 SQVTM, CDR2 ANQGSEA. CDR3 length: 15 amino acids. The J segment lost 0 bases and the V segment lost 6 bases, leaving 4 bases of the junction unmatched. CDR3 residues: CSVGTGVSNTGELFF. CDR3 nucleotide sequence: TGCAGCGTGGGGACAGGGGTGTCGAACACCGGGGAGCTGTTTTTT.